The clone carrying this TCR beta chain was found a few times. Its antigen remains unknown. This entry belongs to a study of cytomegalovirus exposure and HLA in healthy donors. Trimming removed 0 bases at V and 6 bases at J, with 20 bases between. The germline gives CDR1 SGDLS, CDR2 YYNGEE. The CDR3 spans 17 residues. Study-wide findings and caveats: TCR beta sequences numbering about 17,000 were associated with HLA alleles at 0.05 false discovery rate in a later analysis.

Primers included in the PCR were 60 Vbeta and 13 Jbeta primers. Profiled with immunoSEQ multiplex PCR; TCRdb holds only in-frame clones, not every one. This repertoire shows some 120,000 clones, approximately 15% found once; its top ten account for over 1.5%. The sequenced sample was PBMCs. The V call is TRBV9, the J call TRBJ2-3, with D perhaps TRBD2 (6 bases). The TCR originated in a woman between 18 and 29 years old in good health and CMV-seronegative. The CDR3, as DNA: TGTGCCAGCAGCGTAGAGGCTACCGGGACTCCCCCCGATACGCAGTATTTT. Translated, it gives CASSVEATGTPPDTQYF.